The T cell receptor (beta chain) described here comes from a study of blood T cell repertoires in COVID-19. Study information: Material from acute and convalescent COVID-19 was sourced from the United States, Italy and Spain. PBMCs, B-cell-depleted T cells, or T cells provided the cDNA or gDNA that made up the material.

Germline CDR1 reads SGHKS; CDR2 reads YYEKEE (reference sequence). The CDR3 totals 14 residues. V was pared by 0 bases and J by 7 bases, with 3 bases of the junction left unmatched. This clone has only one observation. Per the study methods: Nucleated cell counts were estimated from reference gene primer amplification. Only in-frame clones appear in the TCRdb table, and some are missing; sequencing was by immunoSEQ multiplex PCR. From that table come the V and J calls and clone size; the DNA was used to work out D and trimming. The sample includes fewer than 250,000 clones, approximately 83% seen only once; the top ten take approximately 7%.

Source material: peripheral blood. This clonotype originated in a woman in her forties or fifties with acute or convalescent COVID-19. J is TRBJ1-4 and V is TRBV5-5; 7 bases agree with TRBD1. In nucleotides, the CDR3 is TGTGCCAGCAGCTTGGAGGGGGCGAGTGAAAAACTGTTTTTT. Amino acid sequence: CASSLEGASEKLFF.